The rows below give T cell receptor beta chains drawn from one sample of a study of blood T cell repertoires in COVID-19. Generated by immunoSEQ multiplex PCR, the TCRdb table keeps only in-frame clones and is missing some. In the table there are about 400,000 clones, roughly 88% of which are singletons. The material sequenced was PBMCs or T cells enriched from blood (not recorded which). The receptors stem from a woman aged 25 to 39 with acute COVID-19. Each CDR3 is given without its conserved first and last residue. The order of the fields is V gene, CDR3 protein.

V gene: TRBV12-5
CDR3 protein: ASGPRGLAVSYNEQF

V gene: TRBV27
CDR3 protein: ASSPHGTQSPYEQY

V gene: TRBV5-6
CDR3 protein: ASSYGRGSNGYT

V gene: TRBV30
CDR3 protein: AWSPRDRIYGYT

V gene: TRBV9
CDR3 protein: ASSATTGRNTEAF

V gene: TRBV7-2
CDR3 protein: ASSYKRTVETEAF

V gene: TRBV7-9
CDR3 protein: ASSSLAYQETQY

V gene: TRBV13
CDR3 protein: ASNPGIEAF

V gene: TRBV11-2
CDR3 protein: ASSPDRAYEQY

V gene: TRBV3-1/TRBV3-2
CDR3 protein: ASSQDRGHEQY